The rows below give T cell receptor beta chains drawn from one sample of a study of blood T cell repertoires in COVID-19. Only in-frame clones appear in the TCRdb table, and some are missing; sequencing was by immunoSEQ multiplex PCR. The table includes about 330,000 clones, just over 85% detected once. What was sequenced was PBMCs or T cells enriched from blood (not recorded which). The receptors come from a woman aged 18 to 35 who had recovered from COVID-19. The CDR3 runs from the conserved cysteine through the conserved F or W. A D gene is named only where the DNA matches it firmly. Not every row has a clone size; where given, it reads once, few, many or a size class.

v_gene	j_gene	abundance	d_gene	CDR3aa	CDR3nt
TRBV9	TRBJ2-6	-	-	CASSLDTSGANVLTF	TGTGCCAGCAGCCTAGACACCTCTGGGGCCAACGTCCTGACTTTC
TRBV7-9	TRBJ2-7	-	-	CASSSRGHEQYF	TGTGCCAGCAGCTCCAGAGGCCACGAGCAGTACTTC
TRBV5-4	TRBJ2-5	-	TRBD1	CASSRWTGGMETQYF	TGTGCCAGCAGCAGATGGACAGGGGGCATGGAGACCCAGTACTTC
TRBV4-1	TRBJ1-1	-	-	CASSAEQVMNTEAFF	TGCGCCAGCAGCGCAGAGCAGGTAATGAACACTGAAGCTTTCTTT
TRBV18	TRBJ1-1	-	-	CASSPSHRPLGDTEAFF	TGTGCCAGCTCACCCTCCCATAGGCCCCTTGGAGACACTGAAGCTTTCTTT
TRBV2	TRBJ2-3	-	-	CASSALQGFTDTQYF	TGTGCCAGCAGTGCCTTGCAGGGGTTCACAGATACGCAGTATTTT
TRBV6-5	TRBJ1-5	-	-	CASTGSVVQPQHF	TGTGCCAGCACGGGGTCGGTCGTTCAGCCCCAGCATTTT
TRBV7-2	TRBJ1-6	-	-	CASSLAQINSPLHF	TGTGCCAGCAGCTTAGCACAGATTAATTCACCCCTCCACTTT
TRBV11-2	TRBJ2-1	-	-	CASSVIQHEQFF	TGTGCCAGCAGCGTGATACAACATGAGCAGTTCTTC
TRBV10-3	TRBJ2-2	-	-	CAISEGLRTNTGELFF	TGTGCCATCAGTGAGGGGTTGCGGACGAACACCGGGGAGCTGTTTTTT
TRBV20-1	TRBJ2-5	-	-	CSALLQETQYF	TGCAGTGCTCTTCTTCAAGAGACCCAGTACTTC
TRBV18	TRBJ1-4	-	-	CASSSGSKEEKLFF	TGTGCCAGCTCATCAGGCAGCAAAGAAGAAAAACTGTTTTTT
TRBV19	TRBJ2-1	-	TRBD2	CASRTTSGSINEQFF	TGTGCCAGTAGAACGACTAGCGGGAGTATCAATGAGCAGTTCTTC
TRBV7-9	TRBJ2-1	-	-	CASKMASAASEQFF	TGTGCCAGCAAGATGGCTAGCGCGGCCAGTGAGCAGTTCTTC
TRBV2	TRBJ1-1	-	-	CASSDDVRTEAFF	TGTGCCAGCAGTGATGATGTACGGACTGAAGCTTTCTTT
TRBV5-5	TRBJ2-7	-	TRBD1	CASSLAPVDRDPKF	TGTGCCAGCAGCTTGGCACCCGTTGACAGGGACCCTAAGTTC
TRBV2	TRBJ2-1	-	-	CASSERQVNNEQFF	TGTGCCAGCAGTGAACGCCAGGTAAACAATGAGCAGTTCTTC
TRBV5-1	TRBJ1-5	-	-	CASRLDSENQPQHF	TGCGCCAGCCGATTAGACAGTGAGAATCAGCCCCAGCATTTT
TRBV25-1	TRBJ1-6	-	TRBD1	CASSEGGPGQGSPLHF	TGTGCCAGCAGTGAAGGTGGCCCGGGACAGGGGTCACCCCTCCACTTT
TRBV12-3/TRBV12-4	TRBJ1-6	-	TRBD1	CATRQGARPPLHF	TGTGCCACCCGACAGGGGGCGAGGCCACCCCTCCACTTT
TRBV19	TRBJ1-5	-	TRBD1	CASSIRDRGNSNQPQHF	TGTGCCAGTAGTATCCGAGACAGGGGAAATAGCAATCAGCCCCAGCATTTT
TRBV5-4	TRBJ1-4	-	TRBD1	CASSAGTDYDEKLFF	TGTGCCAGCAGCGCCGGGACAGACTATGATGAAAAACTGTTTTTT
TRBV7-2	TRBJ2-7	-	TRBD2	CASSTRHRLAGDDEQYF	TGTGCCAGCAGCACCCGACACCGACTAGCGGGAGACGACGAGCAGTACTTC
TRBV20-1	TRBJ1-1	-	TRBD1	CSASKQGTNTEAFF	TGCAGTGCTAGTAAACAGGGGACGAACACTGAAGCTTTCTTT
TRBV5-1	TRBJ1-2	-	-	CASSLARGIGYTF	TGCGCCAGCAGCTTGGCCCGGGGAATAGGCTACACCTTC
TRBV27	TRBJ2-7	once	TRBD2	CASSPPRGRGSEQYF	TGTGCCAGCAGCCCCCCTCGAGGGAGGGGTAGCGAGCAGTACTTC
TRBV30	TRBJ2-2	-	-	CAWCQTNTGELFF	TGTGCCTGGTGCCAGACGAACACCGGGGAGCTGTTTTTT
TRBV9	TRBJ2-3	-	TRBD2	CASSVGGGSDTQYF	TGTGCCAGCAGCGTAGGGGGAGGGTCGGATACGCAGTATTTT
TRBV28	TRBJ1-2	-	-	CASSSGNYGYTF	TGTGCCAGCAGTTCCGGTAACTATGGCTACACCTTC
TRBV2	TRBJ2-3	-	TRBD1	CASSVGTGDHTQYF	TGTGCCAGCAGTGTGGGGACAGGGGACCATACGCAGTATTTT
TRBV27	TRBJ2-7	-	-	CASSTTGFGPYEQYF	TGTGCCAGCAGTACCACAGGGTTCGGGCCCTACGAGCAGTACTTC
TRBV18	TRBJ1-6	-	-	CASSPDNSPLHF	TGTGCCAGCTCACCCGATAATTCACCCCTCCACTTT